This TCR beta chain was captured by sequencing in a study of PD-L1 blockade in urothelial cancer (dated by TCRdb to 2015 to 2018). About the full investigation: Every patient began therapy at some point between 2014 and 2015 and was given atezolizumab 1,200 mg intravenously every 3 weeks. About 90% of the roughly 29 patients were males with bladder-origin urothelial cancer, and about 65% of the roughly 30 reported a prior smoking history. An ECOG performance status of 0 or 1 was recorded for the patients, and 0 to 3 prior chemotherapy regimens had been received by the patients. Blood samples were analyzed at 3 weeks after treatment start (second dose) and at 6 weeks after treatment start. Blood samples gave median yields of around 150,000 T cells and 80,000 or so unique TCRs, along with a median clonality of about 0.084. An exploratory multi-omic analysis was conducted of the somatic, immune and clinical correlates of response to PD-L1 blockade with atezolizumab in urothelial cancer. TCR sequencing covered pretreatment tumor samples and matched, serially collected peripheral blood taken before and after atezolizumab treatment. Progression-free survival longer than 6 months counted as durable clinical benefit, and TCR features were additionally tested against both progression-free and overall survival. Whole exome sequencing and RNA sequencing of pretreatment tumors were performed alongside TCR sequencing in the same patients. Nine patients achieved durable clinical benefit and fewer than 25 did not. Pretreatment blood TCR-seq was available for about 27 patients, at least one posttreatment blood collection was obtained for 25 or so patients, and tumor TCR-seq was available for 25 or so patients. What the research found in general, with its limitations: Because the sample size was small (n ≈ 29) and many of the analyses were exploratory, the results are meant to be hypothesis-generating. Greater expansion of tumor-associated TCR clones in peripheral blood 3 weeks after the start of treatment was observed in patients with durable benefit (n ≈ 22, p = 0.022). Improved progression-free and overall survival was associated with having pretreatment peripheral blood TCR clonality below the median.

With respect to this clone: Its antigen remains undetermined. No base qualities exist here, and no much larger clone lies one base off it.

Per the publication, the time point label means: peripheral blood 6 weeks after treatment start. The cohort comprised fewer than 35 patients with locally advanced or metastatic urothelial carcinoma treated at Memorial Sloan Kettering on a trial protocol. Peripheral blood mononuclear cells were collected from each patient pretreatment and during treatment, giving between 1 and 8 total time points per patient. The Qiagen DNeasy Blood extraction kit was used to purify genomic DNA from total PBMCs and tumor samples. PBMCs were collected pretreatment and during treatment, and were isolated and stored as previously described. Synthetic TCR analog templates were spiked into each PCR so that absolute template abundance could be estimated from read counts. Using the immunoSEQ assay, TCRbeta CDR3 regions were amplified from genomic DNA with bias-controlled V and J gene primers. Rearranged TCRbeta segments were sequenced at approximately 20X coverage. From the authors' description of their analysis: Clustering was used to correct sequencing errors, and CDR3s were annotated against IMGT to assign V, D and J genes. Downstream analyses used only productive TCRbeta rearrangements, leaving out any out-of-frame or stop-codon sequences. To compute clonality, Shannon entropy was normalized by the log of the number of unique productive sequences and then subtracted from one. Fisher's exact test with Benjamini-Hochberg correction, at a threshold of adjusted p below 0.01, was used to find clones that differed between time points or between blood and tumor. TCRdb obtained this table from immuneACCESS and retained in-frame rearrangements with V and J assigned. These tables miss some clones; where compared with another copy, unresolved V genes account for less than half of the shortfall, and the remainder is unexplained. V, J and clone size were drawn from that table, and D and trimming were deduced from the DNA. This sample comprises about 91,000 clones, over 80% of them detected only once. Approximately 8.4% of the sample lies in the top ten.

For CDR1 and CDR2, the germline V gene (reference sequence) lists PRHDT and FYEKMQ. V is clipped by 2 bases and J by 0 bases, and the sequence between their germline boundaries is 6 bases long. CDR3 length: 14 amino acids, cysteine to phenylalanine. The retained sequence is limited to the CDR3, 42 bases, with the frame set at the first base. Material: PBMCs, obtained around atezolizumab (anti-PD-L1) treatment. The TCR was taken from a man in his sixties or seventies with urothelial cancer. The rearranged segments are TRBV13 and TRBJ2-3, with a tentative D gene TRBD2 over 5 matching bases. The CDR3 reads CASSLIASTDTQYF. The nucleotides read TGTGCCAGCAGCTTAATAGCGAGCACAGATACGCAGTATTTT.